Given below is one TCR beta chain in context. As yet, its antigen is unknown. With 1 base removed from V and 10 bases from J, the gap between germline ends came to 11 bases. Germline lookup yields CDR1 SGHAT and CDR2 FQNNGV. CDR3 size: 13 residues. 60 Vbeta and 13 Jbeta primers were used in PCR. Produced via immunoSEQ multiplex PCR; TCRdb's table is partial and in-frame only. The data show some 140,000 clones, roughly 80% seen once. The entry originates in a study of cytomegalovirus exposure and HLA in healthy donors. Overall study: The early release's HLA-typed donors yielded 70 million to 85 million unique TCRs. The study, taken as a whole, reports: Usually a TCR sequence was rare, but some public TCRs were found in many donors. Follow-up analysis seemed to connect common viral pathogens with several of the most significant clusters identified. A missense variant in DCLRE1C was later tied to TCR beta V- and J-gene trimming.

This receptor was identified in a man in his forties in good health and CMV-seronegative. Sequencing was carried out using PBMCs. The genes are TRBV11-2 and TRBJ2-1; D is uncertain. The CDR3 DNA follows: TGTGCCAGCAGCTTAGGGTCTAGGCCGGAGCAGTTCTTC. It specifies CASSLGSRPEQFF.